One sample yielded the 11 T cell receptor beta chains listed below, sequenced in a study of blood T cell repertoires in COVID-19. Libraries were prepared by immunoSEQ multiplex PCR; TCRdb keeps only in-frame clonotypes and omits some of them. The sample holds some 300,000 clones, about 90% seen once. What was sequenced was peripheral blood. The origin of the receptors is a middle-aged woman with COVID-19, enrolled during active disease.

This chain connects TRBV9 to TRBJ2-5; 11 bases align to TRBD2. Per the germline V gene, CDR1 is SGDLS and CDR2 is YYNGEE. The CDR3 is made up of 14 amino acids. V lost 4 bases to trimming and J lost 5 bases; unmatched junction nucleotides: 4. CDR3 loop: CASSSLAGAETQYF. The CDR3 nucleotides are TGTGCCAGCAGCTCACTAGCGGGGGCGGAGACCCAGTACTTC.

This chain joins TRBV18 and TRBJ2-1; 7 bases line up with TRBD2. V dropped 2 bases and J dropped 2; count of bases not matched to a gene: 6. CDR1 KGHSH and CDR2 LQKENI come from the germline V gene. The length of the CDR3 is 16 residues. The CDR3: CASSPLLADTYNEQFF. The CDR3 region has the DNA TGTGCCAGCTCACCATTGCTAGCGGATACCTACAATGAGCAGTTCTTC. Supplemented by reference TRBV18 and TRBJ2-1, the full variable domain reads NAGVMQNPRHLVRRRGQEARLRCSPMKGHSHVYWYRQLPEEGLKFMVYLQKENIIDESGMPKERFSAEFPKEGPSILRIQQVVRGDSAAYFCASSPLLADTYNEQFFGPGTRLTVL.

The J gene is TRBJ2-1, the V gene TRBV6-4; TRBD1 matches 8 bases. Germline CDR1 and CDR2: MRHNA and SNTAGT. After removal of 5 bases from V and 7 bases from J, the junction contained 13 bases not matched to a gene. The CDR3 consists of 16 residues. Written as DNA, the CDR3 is TGTGCCAGCAGTTATAGCAGGGGGCAGGGGAAGAATGAGCAGTTCTTC. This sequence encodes CASSYSRGQGKNEQFF.

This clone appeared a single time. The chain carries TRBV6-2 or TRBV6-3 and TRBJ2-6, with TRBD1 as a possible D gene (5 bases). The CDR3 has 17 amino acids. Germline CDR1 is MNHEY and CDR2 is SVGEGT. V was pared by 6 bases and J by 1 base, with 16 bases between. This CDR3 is CASSRPGTGSGANVLTF. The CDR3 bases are TGTGCCAGCAGCCGCCCGGGTACAGGATCTGGGGCCAACGTCCTGACTTTC.

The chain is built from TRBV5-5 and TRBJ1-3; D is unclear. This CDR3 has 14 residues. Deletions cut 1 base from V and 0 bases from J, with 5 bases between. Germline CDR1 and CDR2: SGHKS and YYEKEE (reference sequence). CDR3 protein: CASSLSGSGNTIYF. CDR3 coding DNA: TGTGCCAGCAGCTTGTCAGGCTCTGGAAACACCATATATTTT.

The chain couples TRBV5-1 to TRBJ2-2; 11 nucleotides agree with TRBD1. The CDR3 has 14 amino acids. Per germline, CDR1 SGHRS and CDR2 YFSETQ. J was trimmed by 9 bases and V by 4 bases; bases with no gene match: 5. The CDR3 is CASSQDRGRRELFF. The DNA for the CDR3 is TGCGCCAGCAGCCAGGACAGGGGGCGCCGGGAGCTGTTTTTT.

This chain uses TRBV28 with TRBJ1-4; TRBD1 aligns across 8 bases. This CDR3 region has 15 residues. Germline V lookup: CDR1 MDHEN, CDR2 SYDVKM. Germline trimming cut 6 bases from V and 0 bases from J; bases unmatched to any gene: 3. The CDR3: CASSPTGATNEKLFF. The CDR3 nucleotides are TGTGCCAGCAGCCCGACAGGGGCAACTAATGAAAAACTGTTTTTT. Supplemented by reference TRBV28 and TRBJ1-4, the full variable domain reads DVKVTQSSRYLVKRTGEKVFLECVQDMDHENMFWYRQDPGLGLRLIYFSYDVKMKEKGDIPEGYSVSREKKERFSLILESASTNQTSMYLCASSPTGATNEKLFFGSGTQLSVL.

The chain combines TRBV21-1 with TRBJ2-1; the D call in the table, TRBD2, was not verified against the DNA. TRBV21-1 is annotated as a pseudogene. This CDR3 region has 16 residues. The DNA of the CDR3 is TGTGCCAGCAGCAAGGGACAGCGGGAGGGCCACAATGAGCAGTTCTTC. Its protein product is CASSKGQREGHNEQFF.

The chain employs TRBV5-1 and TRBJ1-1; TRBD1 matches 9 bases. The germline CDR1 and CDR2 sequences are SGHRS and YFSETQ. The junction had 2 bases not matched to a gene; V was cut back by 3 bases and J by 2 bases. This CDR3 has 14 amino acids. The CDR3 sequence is CASSSGQGNTEAFF. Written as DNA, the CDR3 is TGCGCCAGCAGCTCGGGACAGGGAAACACTGAAGCTTTCTTT.

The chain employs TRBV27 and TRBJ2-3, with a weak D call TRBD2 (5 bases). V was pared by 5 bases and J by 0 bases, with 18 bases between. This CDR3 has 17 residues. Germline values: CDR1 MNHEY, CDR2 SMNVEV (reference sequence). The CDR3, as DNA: TGTGCCAGCAGTCCCACTAGGCCGCCTATTAGCACAGATACGCAGTATTTT. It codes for CASSPTRPPISTDTQYF.

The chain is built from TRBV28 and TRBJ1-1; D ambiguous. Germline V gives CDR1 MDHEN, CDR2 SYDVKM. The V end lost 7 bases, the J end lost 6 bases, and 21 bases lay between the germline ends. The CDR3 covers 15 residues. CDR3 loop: CASILTPVVSSEAFF. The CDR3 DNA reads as TGTGCCAGCATTCTTACCCCAGTTGTTTCGTCTGAAGCTTTCTTT.